The T cell receptor beta chain described here comes from a study of cytomegalovirus exposure and HLA in healthy donors listed by TCRdb under 2017. Regarding the study in general: An earlier analysis of a few hundred of the donors reported 250 to 300 Gb of sequence data and 90 million to 120 million unique TCR beta sequences obtained from roughly 170 million T cells. In addition to the first cohort of 500 to 850 subjects, a separate validation cohort of under 150 different subjects was used. All discovery cohort repertoires had been generated on a single sequencing platform. Typing coverage varied by locus: about 629-640 donors for A, B, C, DRB1 and DQB1; around 560 for DQA1; more than 600 for DPA1; roughly 450 for DPB1. Donor age, sex, ethnicity and CMV serostatus were collected together with the repertoire data. The later analysis used no new phenotypic data to find candidate immune exposures, relying instead on TCR beta sequences and their occurrence across donors. To decide whether each TCR beta V gene segment behaved as functional or pseudogenic, an earlier analysis of some 580 of the donors relied on high-throughput TCR beta sequencing. The study used immunosequencing to profile the T cell repertoires of approximately 630 subjects and linked those repertoires to cytomegalovirus serostatus. Roughly 310 gigabases of sequencing data and approximately 93 million unique TCR sequences were included in an early release covering roughly 600 HLA-typed donors. Of the roughly 410 genotyped donors, 75% to 85% were placed in the genetic ancestry cluster associated with self-reported Caucasian donors. HLA typing included class I and class II loci at four-digit resolution. To predict cytomegalovirus infection status, the study brought together high-throughput TCR immunosequencing, statistical association of individual TCRs with disease status, and machine learning. A later analysis re-analyzed previously published TCR beta repertoires from hundreds of donors and added high-resolution HLA genotyping to study TCR occurrence patterns. The aim of the study was to test whether cataloging public T cell receptors could identify signatures of past pathogen exposure. A later genetic analysis used genome-wide SNP genotypes for about 60% of the 666 donors, treating that subset as a discovery cohort. Among roughly 400 genotyped donors of the cohort, an average of 235,054 unique TCR beta nucleotide sequences were sequenced per donor, roughly a sixth of them non-productive. Roughly 5 DR-DQ haplotypes were handled as single units for association and clustering because linkage in the cohort was strong. The paper's findings and limits, for the study overall: The cohort was sequenced for TCR beta chains only, and without alpha or paired-chain data the features that could be detected were limited. CMV serostatus was the only immune exposure information available for the cohort. In vitro tests confirmed that a few of the cytomegalovirus-associated TCR beta chains recognize cytomegalovirus antigens. In a later genetic analysis, fewer N-insertions in productive TCRs were reported among donors in an Asian-associated ancestry cluster than the roughly 640-donor mean. It was suggested by the authors that the approach could potentially be generalized to other disease states and immunological phenotypes. Several of the top co-occurrence clusters appeared to be linked to parvovirus B19, influenza, CMV and Epstein-Barr virus, according to a later analysis. Compared with equally common non-associated chains, HLA-associated TCR beta chains in a later analysis were more clonally expanded and had lower generation probabilities. In a later analysis, most CMV-associated TCR beta chains were found to appear HLA-restricted, with HLA associations seemingly driven largely by CMV exposure. A later analysis found that TCR association rates varied across HLA loci, with DRB1 alleles showing the most associated TCRs and HLA-C alleles the fewest. Most TCR sequences were seen in very few donors, while some public TCRs were found in many individuals. The earlier analysis of around 600 of the donors excluded 15 to 20 rarely observed V segments, including chromosome 9 orphons, because counts were too low. When HLA alleles, especially DR and DQ, strongly co-occurred, attributing TCR associations to individual alleles was difficult. An earlier analysis of approximately 570 of the donors showed that most TCR beta V segments appeared in productive rearrangements either about 87% or about 30% of the time, which broadly matched IMGT annotations. In a later genetic analysis, a missense DCLRE1C variant was associated with V-gene and J-gene trimming of TCR beta chains, and the association was replicated in an independent cohort. The sequencing pipeline was judged likely to have produced a cluster of highly shared sequence variants as a technical artifact. Sequencing depth was assumed to be roughly uniform across donors in the presence/absence analyses, though that assumption may not hold. At a false discovery rate of 0.05, a later analysis linked 15,000 to 20,000 TCR beta sequences to specific HLA alleles. The study gave a list of 150 to 200 TCR beta chains associated with cytomegalovirus. Because some donors lacked HLA typing at each locus, the association tests relied only on the typed subset. The classifier was reported to diagnose cytomegalovirus status with high specificity and sensitivity in both the original cohort and the validation cohort. A further reported finding was that TCR beta sequences accurately predicted the HLA-A and HLA-B alleles for most subjects in the first cohort. Linkage disequilibrium might explain the correlated functional status among segregating V segments, but an unknown experimental factor could not be ruled out.

The cohort comprised more than 550 healthy bone marrow donors. At the time of sampling, all cohort members were nominally healthy, though unrecorded immune exposures were likely present. The donor was CMV seropositive and belonged to the group of about 290 seropositive cohort members. Every donor gave a peripheral blood sample, and the peripheral blood mononuclear cells from that sample were used for TCR beta sequencing. The Qiagen DNeasy Blood Extraction Kit was used to extract genomic DNA from the blood cell samples. Worth noting for this clone: Its target antigen remains unknown. No base-level quality is on record; no much larger clone is a single base apart.

Library creation used the immunoSEQ multiplex PCR assay. A mixture of 60 forward primers for TCR Vbeta segments and 13 reverse primers for TCR Jbeta segments was used in the multiplex PCR. A multiplex PCR assay on genomic DNA amplified the CDR3 region of rearranged TCR beta genes. On the Illumina HiSeq System, the amplified TCR beta libraries were sequenced as 87-base-pair reads. As for the authors' bioinformatics: A later analysis tallied tens of millions of unique TCR beta chains across the 660 or so repertoires, and approximately 9.9 million of those chains were shared by two or more donors. To remove PCR and sequencing errors, raw reads were error-corrected and collapsed into unique sequences using a nearest-neighbor algorithm that merged closely related sequences. To assign V, D and J gene segments, CDR3 sequences were aligned to IMGT reference sequences. Each retained sequence needed at least a six-nucleotide match to both a V gene segment and a J gene segment. Rearrangements were classified as productive when the CDR3 lacked stop codons and remained in frame with V and J, and all other rearrangements were classified as non-productive. Following IMGT convention, CDR3 was defined as the stretch from the second conserved V-encoded cysteine up to the conserved J-encoded phenylalanine. The earlier analysis of some 540 of the donors excluded any sequence lacking an unambiguous match to a single V gene segment. In an earlier analysis of around 590 of the donors, a V segment was called functional when productive rearrangements were above 56.7%, and segregating when the standard deviation between donors exceeded 5%. A statistical classification framework was built for diagnosing cytomegalovirus status from the catalog of TCR beta chain sequences. V and J gene assignment, in a later analysis, came from comparing TCR nucleotide sequences with IMGT/GENE-DB human TR gene sequences. A later analysis assigned CDR3 sequences and most-parsimonious VDJ recombination scenarios with the TCRdist pipeline. A later analysis defined each TCR beta chain by its CDR3 amino acid sequence plus V-gene family, and excluded reads lacking a unique V-gene family. To address suspected cross-contamination and a sequencing artifact, a later analysis removed around 600 highly shared, low-generation-probability nucleotide sequences. A later analysis calculated a clonal expansion index for each public chain from normalized within-repertoire ranks of inferred template counts. A later analysis computed generation probabilities with a VDJ recombination model fitted to out-of-frame rearrangements, and checked the results against IGoR. A later analysis scored TCR-TCR, TCR-HLA and TCR-CMV co-occurrence with hypergeometric tests, applying a repertoire-size bias correction to TCR pairs. A later analysis estimated false discovery rates by permuting HLA or CMV assignments 20 times. In a later analysis, co-occurring TCRs were grouped using DBSCAN, and TCRdist sequence similarity was added for clustering within HLA-allele-positive subsets. Repertoires with fewer than 30,000 or more than 120,000 public chains, plus five repertoires with anomalous nucleotide sharing, were excluded from co-occurrence clustering. Drawn from immuneACCESS, this table holds only the in-frame rearrangements with V and J called that TCRdb kept. Clones are partly lost; checked studies trace under half to an unresolved V gene and leave the rest unexplained. The DNA gave D and trimming, while V, J and clone size come from that table. The sample table holds about 76,000 clones, of which around two thirds were seen once. The top ten clonotypes cover 4.9% of the sample.

The sequence was collected from a man between 60 and 70 years old in good health and CMV-seropositive. The sequenced material came from PBMCs.

The sequenced DNA: TGTGCCAGCAGTGGACGCCCAGGGGGCACTGAAGCTTTCTTT. It translates as CASSGRPGGTEAFF. The sequence is built from TRBV2 and TRBJ1-1, with 7 junctional bases fitting TRBD1. Including cysteine and phenylalanine, the CDR3 has 14 amino acids. The kept DNA is CDR3 alone, 42 bases in frame from the first base. Relative to germline, V is missing 4 bases and J is missing 4 bases, with 6 bases of the junction outside any gene match. CDR1 SNHLY and CDR2 FYNNEI were looked up in the germline V gene.